Reported below is one T cell receptor (beta chain). In the original processing: How many nucleated cells were present was estimated from reference gene primer amplification. TCRdb's table, derived via immunoSEQ multiplex PCR, lists solely in-frame clones and lacks some. D and trimming were read from the DNA, whereas the V and J calls and clone size are those reported in that table. The sample consists of 180,000 or so clones, approximately 89% of them appearing once. This sample is part of a study of blood T cell repertoires in COVID-19. Study background: COVID-19 samples, acute and convalescent, were from the United States, Italy and Spain. Sample material is recorded as cDNA or gDNA derived from T cells, B-cell-depleted T cells, or PBMCs.

The length of the CDR3 is 14 residues. Trimming stripped 6 bases from V and 4 bases from J, with 10 bases between. The germline CDR1 and CDR2 sequences are SGHAT and FQDESV (reference sequence). The chain employs TRBV11-1 and TRBJ2-6; a weak D match, TRBD2 (5 bases). The receptor comes from a woman aged 60 to 75 with acute or convalescent COVID-19. Sequencing was done on a sample of peripheral blood. This chain's CDR3 is CASSPSGGANVLTF. DNA of the CDR3: TGTGCCAGCAGTCCCTCGGGAGGGGCCAACGTCCTGACTTTC.